This T cell receptor (beta chain) was sequenced for a study of T cell changes during pregnancy in multiple sclerosis. Assay used: immunoSEQ multiplex PCR; TCRdb lists only in-frame clones, some missing. This sample yields over 35,000 clones, of which 90% are seen a single time; around 0.48% belongs to the top ten. Germline CDR1 reads SGHTA; CDR2 reads FQGNSA. V was clipped by 4 bases and J by 6 bases, with 13 bases between them. The CDR3 is 14 amino acids. This material consisted of CD4+ T cells from peripheral blood mononuclear cells, taken in the first trimester of pregnancy. This receptor was taken from a female donor in good health, enrolled as a control in a pregnancy study. The chain recombines TRBV7-2 with TRBJ2-1; D call uncertain. As DNA, the CDR3 is TGTGCCAGCAGCTCTCGCGGCCGGTTCAATGAGCAGTTCTTC. It specifies CASSSRGRFNEQFF.